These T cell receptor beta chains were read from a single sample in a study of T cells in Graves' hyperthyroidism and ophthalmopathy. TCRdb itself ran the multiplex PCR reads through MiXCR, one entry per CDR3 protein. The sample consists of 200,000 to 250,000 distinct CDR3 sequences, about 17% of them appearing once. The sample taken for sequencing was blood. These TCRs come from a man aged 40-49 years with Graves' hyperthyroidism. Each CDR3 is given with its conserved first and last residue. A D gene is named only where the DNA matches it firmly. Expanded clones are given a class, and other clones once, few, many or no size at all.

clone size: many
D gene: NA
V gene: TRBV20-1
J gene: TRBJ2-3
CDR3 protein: CSAPDSRTDTQYF
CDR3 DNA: TGCAGTGCCCCTGACAGTCGCACAGATACGCAGTATTTT

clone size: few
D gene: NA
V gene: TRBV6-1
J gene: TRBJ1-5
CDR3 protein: CASTSFNQPQHF
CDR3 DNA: TGTGCCAGCACGTCTTTTAATCAGCCCCAGCATTTT

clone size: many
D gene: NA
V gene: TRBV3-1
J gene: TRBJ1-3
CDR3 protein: CASSLHGIGNTIYF
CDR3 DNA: TGTGCCAGCAGCCTCCACGGGATTGGAAACACCATATATTTT

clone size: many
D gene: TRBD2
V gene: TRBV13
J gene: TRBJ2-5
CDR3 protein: CASSLASGGHQETQYF
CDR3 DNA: TGTGCCAGCAGCTTGGCTAGCGGGGGACACCAAGAGACCCAGTACTTC

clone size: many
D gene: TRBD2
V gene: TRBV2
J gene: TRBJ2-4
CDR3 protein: CASSASGGMAKNIQYF
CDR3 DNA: TGTGCCAGCAGTGCTAGCGGGGGGATGGCCAAAAACATTCAGTACTTC

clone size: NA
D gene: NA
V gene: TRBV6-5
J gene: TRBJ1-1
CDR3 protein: CASSYSPGPPNQAFF
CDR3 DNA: TGTGCCAGCAGTTATAGTCCGGGGCCCCCTAATCAAGCTTTCTTT

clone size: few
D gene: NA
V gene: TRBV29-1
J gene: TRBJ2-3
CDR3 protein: CSVEASDTQYF
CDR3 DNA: TGCAGCGTTGAGGCGTCAGATACGCAGTATTTT

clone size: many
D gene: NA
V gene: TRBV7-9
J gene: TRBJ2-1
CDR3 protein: CASSLVSEGGEQFF
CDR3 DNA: TGTGCCAGCAGCTTAGTATCGGAAGGAGGTGAGCAGTTCTTC

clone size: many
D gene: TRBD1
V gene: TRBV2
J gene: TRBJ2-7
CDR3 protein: CASSVGQGYYEQYF
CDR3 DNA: TGTGCCAGCAGTGTGGGACAGGGTTACTACGAGCAGTACTTC

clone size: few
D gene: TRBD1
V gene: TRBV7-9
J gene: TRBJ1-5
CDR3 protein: CASSLRQGWSNQPQHF
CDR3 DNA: TGTGCCAGCAGCCTCCGACAGGGGTGGAGCAATCAGCCCCAGCATTTT

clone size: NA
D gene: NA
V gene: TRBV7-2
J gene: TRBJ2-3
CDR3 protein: CASSPLGGTDTQYF
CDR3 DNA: TGTGCCAGCAGCCCACTAGGAGGCACAGATACGCAGTATTTT

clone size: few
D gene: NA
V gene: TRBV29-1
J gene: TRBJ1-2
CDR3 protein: CSVLRAKAGYTF
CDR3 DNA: TGCAGCGTACTTAGGGCGAAGGCCGGCTACACCTTC

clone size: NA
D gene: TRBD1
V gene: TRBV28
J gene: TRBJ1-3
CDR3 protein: CASSSSGTGSGNTIYF
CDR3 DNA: TGTGCCAGCAGTTCTTCCGGGACAGGTTCCGGAAACACCATATATTTT

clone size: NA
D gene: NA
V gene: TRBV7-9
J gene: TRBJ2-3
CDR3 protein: CASSRGLLPTDTQYF
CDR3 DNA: TGTGCCAGCAGCCGCGGACTCCTCCCAACAGATACGCAGTATTTT

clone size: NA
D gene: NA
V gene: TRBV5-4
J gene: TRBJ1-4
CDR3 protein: CASSLARGAGANEKLFF
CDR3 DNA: TGTGCCAGCAGCTTGGCCAGAGGGGCCGGCGCTAATGAAAAACTGTTTTTT

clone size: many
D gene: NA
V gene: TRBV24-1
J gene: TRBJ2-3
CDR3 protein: CATSEVTGNTQYF
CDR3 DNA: TGTGCCACCAGTGAGGTCACAGGCAATACGCAGTATTTT

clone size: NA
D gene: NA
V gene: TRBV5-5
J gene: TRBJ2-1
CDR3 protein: CASSLSERTYNEQFF
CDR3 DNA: TGTGCCAGCAGCTTGTCGGAGCGGACTTACAATGAGCAGTTCTTC

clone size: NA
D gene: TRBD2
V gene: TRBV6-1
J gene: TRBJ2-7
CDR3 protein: CASWKRGTYEQYF
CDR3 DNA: TGTGCCAGCTGGAAGCGGGGGACCTACGAGCAGTACTTC

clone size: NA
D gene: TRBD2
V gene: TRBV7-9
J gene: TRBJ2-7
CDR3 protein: CASSLLGGAGSDEQYF
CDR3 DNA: TGTGCCAGCAGCTTATTGGGAGGGGCGGGGTCCGACGAGCAGTACTTC

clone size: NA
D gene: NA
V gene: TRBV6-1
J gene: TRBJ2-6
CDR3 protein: CASSPAAANVLTF
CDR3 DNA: TGTGCCAGCAGTCCGGCCGCGGCCAACGTCCTGACTTTC

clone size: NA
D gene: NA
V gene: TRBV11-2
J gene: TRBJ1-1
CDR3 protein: CASSPRGGTNGAFF
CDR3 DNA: TGTGCCAGCAGCCCAAGGGGAGGGACGAACGGAGCTTTCTTT

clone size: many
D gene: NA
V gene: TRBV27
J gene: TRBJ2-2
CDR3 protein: CASSLSPGSGELFF
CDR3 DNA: TGTGCCAGCAGTTTATCCCCGGGTTCCGGGGAGCTGTTTTTT

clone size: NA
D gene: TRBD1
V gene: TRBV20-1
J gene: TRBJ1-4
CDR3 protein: CSAIHRGQGEKLFF
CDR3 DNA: TGCAGTGCGATACACAGGGGACAGGGGGAAAAACTGTTTTTT

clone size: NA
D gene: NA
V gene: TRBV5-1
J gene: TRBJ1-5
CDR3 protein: CASSQQGNDQPQHF
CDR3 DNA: TGCGCCAGCAGCCAGCAAGGGAACGATCAGCCCCAGCATTTT

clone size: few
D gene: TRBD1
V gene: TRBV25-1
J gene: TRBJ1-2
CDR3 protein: CASGGQAFPYGYTF
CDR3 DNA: TGTGCCAGCGGGGGACAGGCGTTTCCCTATGGCTACACCTTC

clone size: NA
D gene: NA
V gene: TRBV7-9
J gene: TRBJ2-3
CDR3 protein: CASSLGFVGASTDTQYF
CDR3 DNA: TGTGCCAGCAGCTTAGGGTTCGTGGGGGCGAGCACAGATACGCAGTATTTT

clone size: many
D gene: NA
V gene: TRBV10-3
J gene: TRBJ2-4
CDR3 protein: CATAFGESEPITHKNIQYF
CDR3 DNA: TGTGCCACCGCGTTCGGAGAGTCCGAACCAATAACCCACAAAAACATTCAGTACTTC

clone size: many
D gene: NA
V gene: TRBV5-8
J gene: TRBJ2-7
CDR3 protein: CASSPGGRNYEQYF
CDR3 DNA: TGTGCCAGCAGCCCTGGGGGCAGAAACTACGAGCAGTACTTC

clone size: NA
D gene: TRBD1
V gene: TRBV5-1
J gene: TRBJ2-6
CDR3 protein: CASSSGQGGSMGANVLTF
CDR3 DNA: TGCGCCAGCAGCTCGGGACAGGGGGGGTCAATGGGGGCCAACGTCCTGACTTTC

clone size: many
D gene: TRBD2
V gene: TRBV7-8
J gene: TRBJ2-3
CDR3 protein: CASSLVAGGFTDTQYF
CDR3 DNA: TGTGCCAGCAGCTTAGTAGCGGGGGGGTTCACAGATACGCAGTATTTT

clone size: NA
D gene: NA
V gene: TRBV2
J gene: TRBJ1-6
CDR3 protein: CASSDTGPLHF
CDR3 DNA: TGTGCCAGCAGTGACACAGGACCCCTCCACTTT

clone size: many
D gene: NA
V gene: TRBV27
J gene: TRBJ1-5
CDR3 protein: CASSSLDQPQHF
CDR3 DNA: TGTGCCAGCAGTTCCCTCGACCAGCCCCAGCATTTT